The rows below give T cell receptor beta chains drawn from one sample of a study of glioma-infiltrating T cells. TCRdb re-called the multiplex PCR reads through MiXCR, storing one row per CDR3 protein. The data contain about 12,000 distinct CDR3 sequences, 26% of them singletons. Sequencing was performed on glioma tissue, nonneoplastic brain tissue, or PBMCs (not recorded which). The source is a human donor with low-grade glioma or glioblastoma, undergoing nonglioma brain surgery, or in good health (not recorded which). The CDR3 runs from the conserved cysteine through the conserved F or W. The D gene is left open where the match is weak. For some rows the clone size is stated as once, few or many, or as a class when expanded; others skip it.

cdr3_nt,cdr3_aa,clone_size,j_call,v_call,d_call,cdr3_length
TGCAGTGCAGCGGAGGGACCAGCGGATTCACCCCTCCACTTT,CSAAEGPADSPLHF,many,TRBJ1-6,TRBV20-1,-,14
TGTGCCACCAGTGATCGGGACAGCGAGACCCAGTACTTC,CATSDRDSETQYF,many,TRBJ2-5,TRBV24-1,TRBD1,13
TGCAGTGCTCGACCGGGACTAGCGGGAGGGCGCTCCTACAATGAGCAGTTCTTC,CSARPGLAGGRSYNEQFF,many,TRBJ2-1,TRBV20-1,TRBD2,18
TGCAGTGCTAGGGGGACTAGCGGGAGTATTGGGACCCAGTACTTC,CSARGTSGSIGTQYF,medium-sized,TRBJ2-5,TRBV20-1,TRBD2,15
TGTGCCAGCTGGAATCAGGGCACCGGGGAGCTGTTTTTT,CASWNQGTGELFF,-,TRBJ2-2,TRBV18,-,13
TGTGCCAGCAGCCAAGTGGGCGGGAGCTCCTACGAGCAGTACTTC,CASSQVGGSSYEQYF,-,TRBJ2-7,TRBV3-1,TRBD2,15
TGCGCCAGCAGCTTGGAGGTTGGGTCTGAAGCTTTCTTT,CASSLEVGSEAFF,-,TRBJ1-1,TRBV5-1,-,13
TGTGCCAGCAGCTTACCCACGGGACTAGCCTACGAGCAGTACTTC,CASSLPTGLAYEQYF,few,TRBJ2-7,TRBV7-2,TRBD2,15
-,CISVPDSSEKLFF,few,TRBJ1-4,TRBV7-5,-,13
TGCAGTGCTAGCTCGGGAGAGGGCACAGATACGCAGTATTTT,CSASSGEGTDTQYF,many,TRBJ2-3,TRBV20-1,-,14